Listed below are T cell receptor beta chains from one sample, sequenced in a study of vaccination and CD4 T cells after COVID-19. What these receptors recognize is not known. TCRdb processed the PCR reads anew with MiXCR; each CDR3 protein has one entry. Found here are several thousand distinct CDR3 sequences, about 30% of them singletons; the top ten hold around 24%. The sequencing input was CD4+ T cells from blood, cultured in vitro. These receptors all stem from a human donor in good health. Both conserved end residues are part of each CDR3. D genes are given only for firm matches. Rows may omit the clone size; those that give it use once, few, many or a size class.

TRBD1 | TRBJ2-3 | - | TRBV7-3 | TGTGCCAGCAGCTTACAGGGGGCGCAGTATTTT | CASSLQGAQYF
- | TRBJ1-2 | few | TRBV14 | TGTGCCAGCACCGCATTCGGGGTCTATGGCTACACCTTC | CASTAFGVYGYTF
- | TRBJ1-6 | - | TRBV29-1 | TGCAGCGTTGGGGTGGATAATTCACCCCTCCACTTT | CSVGVDNSPLHF
- | TRBJ1-1 | - | TRBV5-1 | TGCGCCAGCAGTGGCGGATCTTACACTGAAGCTTTCTTT | CASSGGSYTEAFF
TRBD2 | TRBJ2-1 | - | TRBV7-6 | TGTGCCAGCAGCCCCCTCGGGCTAGCGGGGGGCAATGAGCAGTTCTTC | CASSPLGLAGGNEQFF
- | TRBJ1-1 | - | TRBV27 | TGTGCCAGCAGTTTTGGGGAGTTAGTAGGAACTGAAGCTTTCTTT | CASSFGELVGTEAFF
- | TRBJ1-1 | - | TRBV27 | TGTGCCAGCAGTTTTAGACTTTCCACTGAAGCTTTCTTT | CASSFRLSTEAFF
- | TRBJ1-1 | - | TRBV9 | TGTGCCAGCAGCGTAGGGGTAGCCAACACTGAAGCTTTCTTT | CASSVGVANTEAFF
- | TRBJ1-1 | - | TRBV5-1 | TGCGCCAGCAGCCCTGGGGGGGGAACTGAAGCTTTCTTT | CASSPGGGTEAFF
- | TRBJ1-1 | - | TRBV5-8 | TGTGCCAGCAGCTTAAGACAGATGAACACTGAAGCTTTCTTT | CASSLRQMNTEAFF
- | TRBJ1-3 | - | TRBV7-9 | TGTGCCAGCAGCCCAATGTGGAAGGAAGGGGACACCATATATTTT | CASSPMWKEGDTIYF
TRBD2 | TRBJ2-1 | large | TRBV20-1 | TGCAGTGCTAGAGACTCACTAGCGGGGGGGAATGAGCAGTTCTTC | CSARDSLAGGNEQFF
- | TRBJ1-2 | - | TRBV15 | TGTGCCACCAGCAGAGATCGGGTGGATGGCTACACCTTC | CATSRDRVDGYTF
- | TRBJ1-1 | - | TRBV6-5 | TGTGCCAGCAGTTACTTTGGGAGGGAGGGCACTGAAGCTTTCTTT | CASSYFGREGTEAFF
- | TRBJ2-2 | medium-sized | TRBV7-2 | TGTGCCAGCAGCTTAGCCAGGGGTGGCGGGGAGCTGTTTTTT | CASSLARGGGELFF
- | TRBJ2-5 | - | TRBV5-6 | TGTGCCAGCAGCTTGTATACCAGCTCGAAGACCCAGTACTTC | CASSLYTSSKTQYF
- | TRBJ1-6 | - | TRBV27 | - | CASSFGAGSPLHF
- | TRBJ1-1 | few | TRBV5-1 | TGCGCCAGCAGCTTGCCTCGGCAGCCCACTGAAGCTTTCTTT | CASSLPRQPTEAFF
- | TRBJ2-5 | - | TRBV7-3 | TGTGCCAGCAGCTTAGGGACGGGGTACCAAGAGACCCAGTACTTC | CASSLGTGYQETQYF
- | TRBJ1-6 | - | TRBV9 | TGTGCCAGCAGCGTTGAGGGGTCTTCACCCCTCCACTTT | CASSVEGSSPLHF
- | TRBJ2-7 | - | TRBV5-1 | TGCGCCAGTGCCCTTCAGGGTCGGGAGCAGTACTTC | CASALQGREQYF
- | TRBJ2-7 | few | TRBV7-8 | TGTGCCAGCAGCTTATTTGAGCCGGGCAAATCCTACGAGCAGTACTTC | CASSLFEPGKSYEQYF
TRBD2 | TRBJ2-1 | once | TRBV6-2/TRBV6-3 | TGTGCCAGCAGTTACGATAGCGGGGGGTACAATGAGCAGTTCTTC | CASSYDSGGYNEQFF
- | TRBJ1-1 | - | TRBV12-3/TRBV12-4 | TGTGCCAGCAGTTTCCCAGGGGTGAACACTGAAGCTTTCTTT | CASSFPGVNTEAFF
- | TRBJ1-5 | once | TRBV18 | TGTGCCAGCTCCCAACAACAGGTTAGCAATCAGCCCCAGCATTTT | CASSQQQVSNQPQHF
TRBD1 | TRBJ2-2 | - | TRBV6-1 | TGTGCCAGCAGTGCCTTGACAGGGGGCCCCGGGGAGCTGTTTTTT | CASSALTGGPGELFF
TRBD2 | TRBJ2-1 | few | TRBV20-1 | TGCAGTGCTCATGGACTAGCGGGGTACAATGAGCAGTTCTTC | CSAHGLAGYNEQFF
- | TRBJ1-2 | few | TRBV20-1 | TGCAGTGCGGGGGCGGTGGTCGGAGGCTACACCTTC | CSAGAVVGGYTF
TRBD1 | TRBJ2-3 | once | TRBV30 | TGTGCCTGGGGGACAGTACCAGATACGCAGTATTTT | CAWGTVPDTQYF